This passage covers 26 T cell receptor beta chains from one sample sequenced in a study of blood T cell repertoires in COVID-19. Assay used: immunoSEQ multiplex PCR; TCRdb lists only in-frame clones, some missing. The top ten clones hold roughly 8.7% of a sample with some 170,000 clones, 76% of them seen once. The sample taken for sequencing was peripheral blood. The receptors originated from a woman in her forties or fifties with active or convalescent COVID-19.

The chain combines TRBV2 with TRBJ1-2; D is unresolved. V was cut by 4 bases and J by 4 bases, with 16 bases left in between. The germline V gene has CDR1 SNHLY and CDR2 FYNNEI. The CDR3 loop spans 15 amino acids. CDR3 in amino acids: CASSGLGLAGYGYTF. The CDR3 DNA follows: TGTGCCAGCAGTGGCCTGGGCCTGGCGGGCTATGGCTACACCTTC.

V and J are TRBV11-2 and TRBJ2-7, with 7 bases aligning to TRBD1. CDR3 length: 14 residues. Trimming at V came to 5 bases and at J to 1 base, leaving 5 bases not matched to a gene. Per the germline V gene, CDR1 is SGHAT and CDR2 is FQNNGV. CDR3 loop: CASSPGTASYEQYF. CDR3 in DNA: TGTGCCAGCAGCCCCGGGACAGCATCCTACGAGCAGTACTTC.

Only a few counts were recorded for this clone. The chain recombines TRBV15 with TRBJ1-5, with D possibly TRBD1 on 6 matching bases. V lost 5 bases and J lost 2, with 19 bases in between. CDR3 length: 17 residues. Germline V gives CDR1 LNHNV, CDR2 YYDKDF (reference sequence). The CDR3 region is CATSGSNYRTGNQPQHF. CDR3 DNA: TGTGCCACCAGCGGGTCGAATTATAGGACAGGCAATCAGCCCCAGCATTTT.

The chain is built from TRBV19 and TRBJ1-1; D perhaps matches TRBD1 (5 bases). CDR3 length: 16 amino acids. Germline CDR1 LNHDA, CDR2 SQIVND (reference sequence). The V and J ends lost 3 bases and 4 bases respectively, with 18 bases between them. CDR3 nucleotides: TGTGCCAGTAGTATCATCAGGAAAGGGGCGCCCACTGAAGCTTTCTTT. As protein: CASSIIRKGAPTEAFF.

The V and J genes are TRBV7-3 and TRBJ2-3; D might be TRBD1 (7 bases). This CDR3 comprises 14 residues. Trimming left V 5 bases short and J 4 bases short, with 13 bases between. CDR1 and CDR2 (germline): SGHTA, FQGTGA. In DNA form, the CDR3 reads TGTGCCAGCAGCCAGGGGGGTGGATCAGATACGCAGTATTTT. Translation gives CASSQGGGSDTQYF. Complete variable domain (other parts from reference TRBV7-3 and TRBJ2-3): GAGVSQTPSNKVTEKGKYVELRCDPISGHTALYWYRQSLGQGPEFLIYFQGTGAADDSGLPNDRFFAVRPEGSVSTLKIQRTERGDSAVYLCASSQGGGSDTQYFGPGTRLTVL.

This chain uses TRBV7-9 with TRBJ2-5; maybe TRBD2 (6 bases). CDR1 and CDR2 (germline): SEHNR, FQNEAQ (reference sequence). The CDR3 spans 14 residues. V lost 5 bases, J lost 3 bases, and 13 bases lay in between. The CDR3 loop reads CASSLRGGKETQYF. The CDR3 bases are TGTGCCAGCAGCCTGCGTGGGGGGAAAGAGACCCAGTACTTC.

The V gene is TRBV5-1, the J gene TRBJ2-3, with 9 bases aligning to TRBD1. This CDR3 has 17 amino acids. V gave up 0 bases and J gave up 3 bases; unmatched junction bases: 8. Germline CDR1 is SGHRS and CDR2 is YFSETQ. The chain's CDR3 is CASSLARVGQGTDTQYF. CDR3 DNA: TGCGCCAGCAGCTTGGCGAGGGTGGGACAGGGTACAGATACGCAGTATTTT.

This clone appeared a few times. This sequence joins TRBV7-2 and TRBJ2-3; no definite D call. This CDR3 has 15 amino acids. V was pared by 5 bases and J by 1 base, with 13 bases between. CDR1 is SGHTA and CDR2 is FQGNSA in the germline V gene. The CDR3 is CASSPRDSRTDTQYF. The DNA of the CDR3 is TGTGCCAGCAGCCCTAGAGACTCCCGCACAGATACGCAGTATTTT. The full variable domain, with the rest looked up from reference TRBV7-2 and TRBJ2-3, is GAGVSQSPSNKVTEKGKDVELRCDPISGHTALYWYRQSLGQGLEFLIYFQGNSAPDKSGLPSDRFSAERTGGSVSTLTIQRTQQEDSAVYLCASSPRDSRTDTQYFGPGTRLTVL.

The CDR3 coding sequence is TGCAGTGCTAGTCTCAGTCAGAACACTGAAGCTTTCTTT. This encodes CSASLSQNTEAFF. This chain connects TRBV20-1 to TRBJ1-1; D remains ambiguous. The CDR3 runs to 13 residues. The germline V gene has CDR1 DFQATT and CDR2 SNEGSKA (reference sequence). V was trimmed by 3 bases and J by 1 base, leaving 9 bases between them.

This chain uses TRBV30 with TRBJ2-1, with 10 bases lining up with TRBD2. The CDR3 has 17 residues. J gave up 4 bases and V 4 bases, and 13 bases lay outside the gene matches. CDR1 is GTSNPN and CDR2 is SVGIG in the germline V gene (reference sequence). The CDR3 DNA sequence: TGTGCCTGGAATGTGGTCCTAACTAGCGGGGCATACAATGAGCAGTTCTTC. Protein product: CAWNVVLTSGAYNEQFF.

The V gene is TRBV2, the J gene TRBJ1-1; D may be TRBD1 (6 bases). The germline V gene has CDR1 SNHLY and CDR2 FYNNEI. The CDR3 runs 16 residues. V lost 6 bases to trimming and J lost 5 bases, with 22 bases between them. The CDR3 DNA reads as TGTGCCAGCAGCAAGGGGACAACGGACGCAATAACTGAAGCTTTCTTT. As protein: CASSKGTTDAITEAFF. The whole variable domain, filled in from reference TRBV2 and TRBJ1-1, reads EPEVTQTPSHQVTQMGQEVILRCVPISNHLYFYWYRQILGQKVEFLVSFYNNEISEKSEIFDDQFSVERPDGSNFTLKIRSTKLEDSAMYFCASSKGTTDAITEAFFGQGTRLTVV.

The rearrangement uses TRBV7-3 and TRBJ1-4, with TRBD1 as a possible D gene (5 bases). Trimming left V 2 bases short and J 3 bases short, with 16 bases between. This CDR3 comprises 17 residues. Germline loops: CDR1 SGHTA, CDR2 FQGTGA. CDR3 nucleotide sequence: TGTGCCAGCAGCTTAGTAGGGGCCGAGACGCCTAATGAAAAACTGTTTTTT. Translation: CASSLVGAETPNEKLFF.

This clone showed up just a few times. The chain uses TRBV27 and TRBJ1-6; perhaps TRBD1 as D (5 bases). This CDR3 spans 13 amino acids. Germline V gene lookup returns CDR1 MNHEY and CDR2 SMNVEV (reference sequence). Trimming pared 7 bases from V and 7 bases from J, leaving 11 bases between. The CDR3 nucleotides read TGTGCCAGCACGGGGGGACGGAATTCACCCCTCCACTTT. It yields the protein CASTGGRNSPLHF.

The chain uses TRBV6-5 and TRBJ2-2; no definite D call. The CDR3 extends over 13 amino acids. Germline V lookup: CDR1 MNHEY, CDR2 SVGAGI. V lost 6 bases, J lost 1 base, and 6 bases lay in between. The DNA of the CDR3 is TGTGCCAGCAGCAGACAGAACACCGGGGAGCTGTTTTTT. Translated: CASSRQNTGELFF.

The sample holds a few counts of this clone. The J gene is TRBJ1-2, the V gene TRBV7-8; D gene unclear. V was clipped by 0 bases and J by 7 bases, with 9 bases between them. Germline CDR1 is SGHVS and CDR2 is FQNEAQ. CDR3 length: 13 amino acids. In DNA form, the CDR3 reads TGTGCCAGCAGCTTAGCCCAGGCGCGTGGCTACACCTTC. It codes for CASSLAQARGYTF.

V usage is TRBV15 and J usage is TRBJ2-1; the match to TRBD2 covers 10 bases. This CDR3 is 16 amino acids long. From germline, CDR1 is LNHNV and CDR2 YYDKDF (reference sequence). Trimming at V came to 0 bases and at J to 9 bases, leaving 8 bases not matched to a gene. The CDR3 sequence: CATSRDLTSGIREQFF. The CDR3 region has the DNA TGTGCCACCAGCAGAGATTTAACTAGCGGGATACGTGAGCAGTTCTTC.

This sequence joins TRBV28 and TRBJ2-1; 7 nucleotides line up with TRBD2. Germline CDR1 MDHEN, CDR2 SYDVKM. J lost 4 bases, V lost 5 bases, and 11 bases had no gene match. The CDR3 consists of 16 residues. CDR3 bases: TGTGCCAGCAGTCAACCGGGACTACTAGGGTACAATGAGCAGTTCTTC. This sequence encodes CASSQPGLLGYNEQFF.

This chain uses TRBV18 with TRBJ2-3, with 8 bases identical to TRBD1. CDR1 is KGHSH and CDR2 is LQKENI in the germline V gene. V lost 6 bases to trimming and J lost 4 bases; unmatched junction nucleotides: 9. The length of the CDR3 is 15 residues. The CDR3 nucleotides are TGTGCCAGCTCCCCTGGACAGGGTTTTGCAGATACGCAGTATTTT. Translation: CASSPGQGFADTQYF.

The chain combines TRBV27 with TRBJ1-1, with no clear D. Germline V CDR1 and CDR2: MNHEY, SMNVEV (reference sequence). The CDR3 spans 15 residues. The ends were cut back, 2 bases at V and 7 bases at J, with 17 bases in the middle. CDR3 loop: CASSLKGSPRGEAFF. In nucleotides, the CDR3 is TGTGCCAGCAGTTTAAAGGGCAGCCCTCGGGGTGAAGCTTTCTTT.

The gene calls are TRBV7-9 and TRBJ1-2; D is perhaps TRBD1 (5 bases). Per the germline V gene, CDR1 is SEHNR and CDR2 is FQNEAQ (reference sequence). There are 15 residues in the CDR3. V was trimmed by 3 bases and J by 1 base, leaving 12 bases between them. As DNA, the CDR3 is TGTGCCAGCAGCTTCAGACAGCTGCTTAACTATGGCTACACCTTC. It codes for CASSFRQLLNYGYTF.

The chain uses TRBV4-3 and TRBJ2-2; TRBD1 might be the D (5 bases). Deletions cut 3 bases from V and 7 bases from J, with 6 bases between. This CDR3 spans 12 amino acids. Germline V lookup: CDR1 LGHNA, CDR2 YSLEER. This CDR3 is CASSQTDGELFF. The CDR3, as DNA: TGCGCCAGCAGCCAGACAGACGGGGAGCTGTTTTTT.

V and J are TRBV7-2 and TRBJ1-2, with D possibly TRBD1 on 5 matching bases. The CDR3 is made up of 15 amino acids. Germline V gene sequence: CDR1 SGHTA, CDR2 FQGNSA. V lost 1 base and J lost 7, with 16 bases in between. The CDR3 here is CASSLERRGPIGYTF. For the CDR3, the DNA is TGTGCCAGCAGCTTAGAGCGTAGGGGTCCGATTGGCTACACCTTC. The whole variable domain, filled in from reference TRBV7-2 and TRBJ1-2, reads GAGVSQSPSNKVTEKGKDVELRCDPISGHTALYWYRQSLGQGLEFLIYFQGNSAPDKSGLPSDRFSAERTGGSVSTLTIQRTQQEDSAVYLCASSLERRGPIGYTFGSGTRLTVV.

This rearrangement joins TRBV5-1 to TRBJ2-2; a weak D match, TRBD2 (5 bases). Trimming removed 3 bases from V and 1 base from J, with 10 bases in between. The CDR3 sequence is 15 residues long. The germline gives CDR1 SGHRS, CDR2 YFSETQ. The CDR3 spells CASSSTAGNTGELFF. The CDR3 region has the DNA TGCGCCAGCAGCTCCACGGCGGGGAACACCGGGGAGCTGTTTTTT.

J is TRBJ1-5 and V is TRBV6-2 or TRBV6-3, with TRBD1 matching over 8 bases. There are 14 residues in the CDR3. V was pared by 5 bases and J by 11 bases, with 11 bases of the junction left unmatched. The germline V gene has CDR1 MNHEY and CDR2 SVGEGT. Written as DNA, the CDR3 is TGTGCCAGCAGTAACGGACAGGGACGAGGGACCCAGCATTTT. Translating gives CASSNGQGRGTQHF.

The chain combines TRBV19 with TRBJ2-1; TRBD1 aligns across 10 bases. CDR1 is LNHDA and CDR2 is SQIVND in the germline V gene (reference sequence). Trimming took 3 bases from V and 7 from J; bases not matched to a gene: 6. CDR3 length: 15 amino acids. In DNA, the CDR3 is TGTGCCAGTAGTATCCGGGACAGGGGTAGGAATGAGCAGTTCTTC. As protein: CASSIRDRGRNEQFF.

This chain links TRBV29-1 with TRBJ1-1, with D hard to call. The ends were cut back, 4 bases at V and 5 bases at J, with 14 bases in the middle. The CDR3 sequence is 13 residues long. CDR1 SQVTM and CDR2 ANQGSEA come from the germline V gene. The CDR3 loop is CSVGAASLTEAFF. The DNA of the CDR3 is TGCAGCGTTGGGGCTGCCTCCTTGACTGAAGCTTTCTTT.